These T cell receptor beta chains were read from a single sample in a study of early T cells in non-severe SARS-CoV-2 infection. TCRdb processed the 5' RACE reads anew with MiXCR; each CDR3 protein has one entry. The table shows about 75,000 distinct CDR3 sequences, with around 11% occurring only once. The material was whole blood, obtained at baseline. These receptors all come from an adult who was a healthcare worker with PCR-confirmed SARS-CoV-2 infection or an uninfected control (not recorded which). The CDR3 runs from the conserved cysteine through the conserved F or W. A D gene is named only where the DNA matches it firmly. Size values are once, few and many counts, or a class for expanded clones, and some rows have none.

v_gene	abundance	j_gene	d_gene	CDR3aa	CDR3nt
TRBV2	few	TRBJ1-2	TRBD1	CASGDSPSGSGTF	TGTGCCAGCGGGGACAGTCCTTCGGGTTCTGGCACCTTC
TRBV6-4	few	TRBJ2-2	-	CASSDSEDHGELFF	TGTGCCAGCAGTGACTCGGAGGACCACGGGGAGCTGTTTTTT
TRBV29-1	-	TRBJ1-2	TRBD1	CSVEMGQGASGYTF	TGCAGCGTTGAAATGGGACAGGGGGCTTCTGGCTACACCTTC
TRBV6-1	few	TRBJ2-2	TRBD1	CASRRGQSTGELFF	TGTGCCAGCAGGAGGGGACAGAGCACCGGGGAGCTGTTTTTT
TRBV3-1	many	TRBJ1-2	-	CASSQDSSGFTYGYTF	TGTGCCAGCAGCCAAGATTCCTCAGGGTTTACCTATGGCTACACCTTC
TRBV3-1	many	TRBJ2-3	-	CASSHTSPGQGDTQYF	TGTGCCAGCAGTCATACCTCGCCGGGCCAGGGGGATACGCAGTATTTT
TRBV30	many	TRBJ2-2	TRBD2	CAWTRTLAGGFSTGELFF	TGTGCCTGGACGAGAACTCTAGCGGGGGGTTTTAGCACCGGGGAGCTGTTTTTT
TRBV3-1	-	TRBJ1-2	-	CASSRTGFDGYTF	TGTGCCAGCAGCCGTACTGGGTTCGATGGCTACACCTTC
TRBV5-5	many	TRBJ1-1	-	CASSLVLNTEAFF	TGTGCCAGCAGCTTGGTATTGAACACTGAAGCTTTCTTT
TRBV7-6	few	TRBJ2-6	-	CASSSRIGANVLTF	TGTGCCAGCAGCTCTCGGATTGGGGCCAACGTCCTGACTTTC
TRBV29-1	many	TRBJ1-1	-	CSVGSNTEAFF	TGCAGCGTCGGCTCGAACACTGAAGCTTTCTTT
TRBV7-2	-	TRBJ2-5	TRBD2	CASSFQRGRRETQYF	TGTGCCAGCAGCTTTCAGCGGGGGCGGCGGGAGACCCAGTACTTC
TRBV5-5	few	TRBJ2-3	-	CASTTSVSGAADTQYF	TGTGCCAGCACCACGAGCGTCTCAGGGGCCGCAGATACGCAGTATTTT
TRBV29-1	-	TRBJ2-3	-	CSVWGNGPPSTDTQYF	TGCAGCGTTTGGGGAAATGGGCCTCCTAGCACAGATACGCAGTATTTT
TRBV20-1	-	TRBJ1-1	-	CGGQMNTEAFF	TGCGGAGGACAGATGAACACTGAAGCTTTCTTT
TRBV7-9	-	TRBJ2-7	-	CASSLKTAPYEQYF	TGTGCCAGCAGCTTAAAGACGGCCCCCTACGAGCAGTACTTC
TRBV6-1	many	TRBJ2-7	TRBD2	CASSEVLAGSQLAYEQYF	TGTGCCAGCAGTGAAGTCCTAGCGGGGTCCCAATTAGCCTACGAGCAGTACTTC
TRBV7-9	few	TRBJ1-1	-	CASSLEDSTTEAFF	TGTGCCAGCAGCTTAGAAGACAGCACCACTGAAGCTTTCTTT
TRBV6-2/TRBV6-3	few	TRBJ2-1	TRBD2	CASSYSLGLAGRYNEQFF	TGTGCCAGCAGTTACTCCTTGGGACTAGCGGGGCGATACAATGAGCAGTTCTTC
TRBV20-1	-	TRBJ1-4	-	CSARDLRQSNEKLFF	TGCAGTGCTAGAGATTTACGCCAGTCGAATGAAAAACTGTTTTTT
TRBV11-2	few	TRBJ2-7	TRBD1	CASSSSQRAGTGRHEQYF	TGTGCCAGCAGCTCATCGCAACGGGCCGGGACAGGGAGGCACGAGCAGTACTTC
TRBV18	few	TRBJ1-1	TRBD1	CASSPLSTGGRDTEAFF	TGTGCCAGCTCACCCCTGAGTACAGGGGGCCGTGACACTGAAGCTTTCTTT
TRBV29-1	few	TRBJ2-3	-	CSVEGGVSPGATDTQYF	TGCAGCGTTGAAGGAGGGGTAAGCCCGGGAGCCACAGATACGCAGTATTTT
TRBV5-1	few	TRBJ1-1	TRBD1	CASRTLDRELDTEAFF	TGCGCCAGCCGAACACTCGACAGGGAGCTAGACACTGAAGCTTTCTTT